These T cell receptor beta chains were read from a single sample in a study of T-cell memory formation after mild COVID-19. Each CDR3 protein gets one entry after TCRdb re-called the 5' RACE reads with MiXCR. The sample yields some 86,000 distinct CDR3 sequences, 25% seen once. Sequencing was carried out using PBMCs or a T cell subset sorted from them (not recorded which). These TCRs come from a man aged 18 to 35 who had mild COVID-19 (a few samples of this study predate the infection). Cell type and time point are not known. Both conserved end residues are part of each CDR3. Fields, in order: V gene, J gene, clone size, D gene, CDR3 DNA, CDR3 protein. A D gene is named only where the DNA matches it firmly. Only some rows state a clone size, as once, few, many or a class for expanded clones.

TRBV29-1,TRBJ2-3,NA,TRBD2,TGCAGCGTTCCACTAGCGGACACAGATACGCAGTATTTT,CSVPLADTDTQYF
TRBV7-9,TRBJ2-3,NA,NA,TGTGCCAGCAGCTTACCGAGCACAGATACGCAGTATTTT,CASSLPSTDTQYF
TRBV29-1,TRBJ2-1,NA,TRBD2,TGCAGCGTTGTGGGTAGCGGGGCAATCGGTGAGCAGTTCTTC,CSVVGSGAIGEQFF
TRBV28,TRBJ2-5,few,TRBD1,TGTGCCAGCAGTTTGTGGGGACAGGCCCGAGAGACCCAGTACTTC,CASSLWGQARETQYF
TRBV7-2,TRBJ2-1,NA,NA,TGTGCCAGCAGCAACCGCCCGACAGGCCTCGGATACAATGAGCAGTTCTTC,CASSNRPTGLGYNEQFF
TRBV6-2/TRBV6-3,TRBJ2-4,NA,NA,TGTGCCAGCAGTCCAGGGGCCGTTGGCGCGCAGTACTTC,CASSPGAVGAQYF
TRBV24-1,TRBJ2-2,few,NA,TGTGCCACCAGTGATTCAGGCGGGACGTGGACCGGGGAGCTGTTTTTT,CATSDSGGTWTGELFF
TRBV12-3/TRBV12-4,TRBJ2-7,NA,NA,TGTGCCAGCAGTCCTACCTCACGGACTACCTACGAGCAGTACTTC,CASSPTSRTTYEQYF
TRBV27,TRBJ2-7,few,NA,TGTGCCAGCAGTTTGAACACCTACGAGCAGTACTTC,CASSLNTYEQYF
TRBV11-3,TRBJ2-2,NA,NA,TGTGCCAGCAGCTGGAGAACCGGGGAGCTGTTTTTT,CASSWRTGELFF
TRBV5-1,TRBJ2-2,many,TRBD2,TGCGCCAGCAGCTTGGGTCAGCGGGGGACCCGAATTAACACCGGGGAGCTGTTTTTT,CASSLGQRGTRINTGELFF
TRBV6-2/TRBV6-3,TRBJ1-5,NA,TRBD1,TGTGCCAGCAGTACGGACCCCCGGGACAGCTTCGCCTATAGCAATCAGCCCCAGCATTTT,CASSTDPRDSFAYSNQPQHF
TRBV25-1,TRBJ2-1,few,NA,TGTGCCAGCAGCGATACAGGGACTGAGCAGTTCTTC,CASSDTGTEQFF
TRBV9,TRBJ2-2,NA,TRBD1,TGTGCCAGCAGCACCCCAGGGACAGGATTGACCGGGGAGCTGTTTTTT,CASSTPGTGLTGELFF
TRBV2,TRBJ2-6,NA,NA,TGTGCCAGCAGTGATTCGGGGAGGATATCTGGGGCCAACGTCCTGACTTTC,CASSDSGRISGANVLTF
TRBV9,TRBJ2-3,NA,NA,TGTGCCAGCAGCGACAGACAGGGCACAGATACGCAGTATTTT,CASSDRQGTDTQYF
TRBV20-1,TRBJ2-5,NA,NA,TGCAGTGCTAGAGGCGGGGCTTACCAAGAGACCCAGTACTTC,CSARGGAYQETQYF
TRBV5-5,TRBJ2-3,NA,NA,TGTGCCAGCAGCTCCGCCCGGGACGTCCGGACTAGCACAGATACGCAGTATTTT,CASSSARDVRTSTDTQYF
TRBV7-9,TRBJ2-7,NA,NA,TGTGCCAGCAGCTTAGTCACCTACGAGCAGTACTTC,CASSLVTYEQYF
TRBV29-1,TRBJ2-5,NA,NA,TGCAGCGTTGTCCCTGACAGTCGGGAGACCCAGTACTTC,CSVVPDSRETQYF
TRBV7-9,TRBJ1-6,few,NA,TGTGCCAGCAGCTTCACCGGGGGGCCGTTCCATAATTCACCCCTCCACTTT,CASSFTGGPFHNSPLHF
TRBV5-6,TRBJ1-6,NA,NA,TGTGCCAGCAGCTCCTCGATAGGGCCTTATAATTCACCCCTCCACTTT,CASSSSIGPYNSPLHF
TRBV27,TRBJ1-5,few,NA,TGTGCCAGCAGGCAGGGCAATCAGCCCCAGCATTTT,CASRQGNQPQHF
TRBV19,TRBJ1-1,NA,TRBD1,TGTGCCAGTTGGGACAGGGGAATGAACACTGAAGCTTTCTTT,CASWDRGMNTEAFF
TRBV6-5,TRBJ2-3,NA,NA,TGTGCCAGCAGCCACTCCCAAGATACGCAGTATTTT,CASSHSQDTQYF
TRBV11-2,TRBJ1-1,NA,NA,TGTGCCAGCAGCTCCCGACGGATACCCATGAACACTGAAGCTTTCTTT,CASSSRRIPMNTEAFF